This TCR beta chain emerged from a study of T-cell reconstitution after alpha-beta-depleted transplantation in children. Study-wide results and caveats: By about two months after transplant, alpha-beta T cells reportedly arose from several hundred graft clones that had expanded. It was newly produced T cells that mostly accounted for T-cell counts and diversity one year after transplant.

For TCRbeta, the library was prepared with unique molecular identifiers. TCRdb itself ran the PCR reads through MiXCR, one entry per CDR3 protein. In the table there are about 420,000 distinct CDR3 sequences, around 15% of which are singletons. Deletions cut 3 bases from V and 10 bases from J, with 7 bases between. The CDR3 consists of 11 residues. Germline V lookup: CDR1 DFQATT, CDR2 SNEGSKA (reference sequence). This clonotype was counted between two and nine times. Its antigen is unknown. This rearrangement joins TRBV20-1 to TRBJ1-6; D ambiguous. The source of this sequence is a boy in the first two years of life who had a stem cell transplant for Wiskott-Aldrich syndrome, so the T cells may come from the graft donor. The sample here was PBMCs, mostly from graft donor cells, taken 360 days after TCRalphabeta/CD19-depleted stem cell transplant. The CDR3, as DNA: TGCAGTGCTAGTCAGAAATCACCCCTCCACTTT. Protein: CSASQKSPLHF.